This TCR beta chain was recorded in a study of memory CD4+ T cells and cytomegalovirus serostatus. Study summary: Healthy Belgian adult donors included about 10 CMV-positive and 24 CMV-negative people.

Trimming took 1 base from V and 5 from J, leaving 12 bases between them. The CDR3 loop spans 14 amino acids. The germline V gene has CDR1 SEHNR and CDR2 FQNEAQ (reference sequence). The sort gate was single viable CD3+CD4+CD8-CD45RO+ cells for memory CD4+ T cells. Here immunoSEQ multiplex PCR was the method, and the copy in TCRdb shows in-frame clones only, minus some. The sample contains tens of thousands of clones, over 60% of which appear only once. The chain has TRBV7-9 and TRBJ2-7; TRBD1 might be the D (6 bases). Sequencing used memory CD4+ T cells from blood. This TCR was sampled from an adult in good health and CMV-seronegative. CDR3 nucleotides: TGTGCCAGCAGCTTAGGTGCCAGGGGCCACGAGCAGTACTTC. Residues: CASSLGARGHEQYF.